Shown below are 27 T cell receptor beta chains from a single sample sequenced in a study of blood T cell repertoires in COVID-19. TCRdb keeps only in-frame clones here, not all; method: immunoSEQ multiplex PCR. Here the sample spans tens of thousands of clones, 82% being singletons. The sample comprised peripheral blood. The receptor source for this set is a middle-aged man with active or convalescent COVID-19.

V and J are TRBV10-2 and TRBJ1-5; 8 nucleotides match TRBD1. The CDR3 length is 13 residues. Germline CDR1 WSHSY, CDR2 SAAADI. V lost 5 bases and J lost 6; bases outside the gene matches: 3. The CDR3 DNA follows: TGCGCCAGCAGTCAGGACAGGGTTCAGCCCCAGCATTTT. Translating it yields CASSQDRVQPQHF.

The chain combines TRBV20-1 with TRBJ1-3; 7 positions agree with TRBD1. CDR1 is DFQATT and CDR2 is SNEGSKA in the germline V gene (reference sequence). There are 13 residues in the CDR3. Trimming took 3 bases from V and 6 from J; bases not matched to a gene: 5. The CDR3 sequence is CSASQGGENTIYF. Here the CDR3 DNA reads TGCAGTGCTAGTCAAGGGGGCGAAAACACCATATATTTT.

This clone was recorded a few times. This chain's CDR3 is CASSRTGMDQPQHF. CDR3 sequence (DNA): TGTGCCAGCAGCAGGACAGGGATGGATCAGCCCCAGCATTTT. The gene calls are TRBV2 and TRBJ1-5; 8 bases align to TRBD1. CDR1 SNHLY and CDR2 FYNNEI come from the germline V gene. This CDR3 region has 14 residues. V lost 6 bases to trimming and J lost 5 bases; unmatched junction nucleotides: 6.

The gene calls are TRBV10-2 and TRBJ1-1; D is possibly TRBD1 (5 bases). Trimming shortened V by 10 bases and J by 6 bases, and 18 bases separated the two germline ends. Germline CDR1 is WSHSY and CDR2 is SAAADI. CDR3 length: 13 amino acids. In DNA, the CDR3 is TGCGCCACTTCAAGGGGTACGAAGTCTGAAGCTTTCTTT. Amino acids: CATSRGTKSEAFF.

This clone was seen more than once but under ten times. The chain carries TRBV7-2 and TRBJ1-5, with TRBD1 matching over 7 bases. The germline V gene encodes CDR1 SGHTA and CDR2 FQGNSA. The V and J ends lost 5 bases and 8 bases, in that order; junction bases with no gene match: 9. The CDR3 extends over 14 amino acids. In DNA form, the CDR3 reads TGTGCCAGCAGCCGTCGACAGGGAAGGGAGCCCCAGCATTTT. This encodes CASSRRQGREPQHF.

V gene TRBV2 combines with J gene TRBJ2-7; 9 positions match TRBD1. The J segment lost 6 bases and the V segment lost 5 bases, leaving 11 bases of the junction unmatched. The CDR3 totals 15 residues. Looked up from germline, CDR1 is SNHLY and CDR2 is FYNNEI. The CDR3 reads CASSRGRDRVGEQYF. The CDR3 DNA sequence: TGTGCCAGCAGTCGCGGCCGGGACAGGGTCGGCGAGCAGTACTTC.

The gene calls are TRBV5-1 and TRBJ1-4; D is ambiguous. Germline V gene data show CDR1 as SGHRS and CDR2 as YFSETQ. Trimming pared 3 bases from V and 0 bases from J, leaving 6 bases between. This CDR3 spans 14 amino acids. The CDR3: CASSSSATNEKLFF. For the CDR3, the DNA is TGCGCCAGCAGCTCCTCAGCAACTAATGAAAAACTGTTTTTT.

The chain recombines TRBV28 with TRBJ2-7, with a weak D call TRBD1 (6 bases). Germline CDR1 reads MDHEN; CDR2 reads SYDVKM. The ends were cut back, 6 bases at V and 3 bases at J, with 15 bases in the middle. The CDR3 sequence is 14 residues long. The CDR3 nucleotides read TGTGCCAGCAGGGCCAGGGGAACCAACTACGAGCAGTACGTC. It translates to CASRARGTNYEQYV.

The chain couples TRBV3-1 (or the pseudogene TRBV3-2) to TRBJ2-1; TRBD1 might be the D (6 bases). The CDR3 has 15 residues. V lost 1 base, J lost 0 bases, and 7 bases lay in between. The germline CDR1 and CDR2 sequences are LGHDT and YNNKEL (reference sequence). The CDR3 loop is CASSQGTVSYNEQFF. The CDR3 bases are TGTGCCAGCAGCCAAGGGACAGTCTCCTACAATGAGCAGTTCTTC.

The chain's CDR3 is CASSEALPRQGNQPQHF. In DNA form, the CDR3 reads TGTGCCAGCAGTGAAGCGCTTCCTAGACAGGGCAATCAGCCCCAGCATTTT. The chain is built from TRBV2 and TRBJ1-5, with D perhaps TRBD1 (6 bases). Germline V gives CDR1 SNHLY, CDR2 FYNNEI. V was pared by 0 bases and J by 2 bases, with 14 bases between. This CDR3 region has 17 residues.

The chain carries TRBV11-1 and TRBJ2-5; 12 bases align to TRBD1. Germline V CDR1 and CDR2: SGHAT, FQDESV (reference sequence). The CDR3 contains 15 residues. The V and J ends lost 6 bases and 4 bases, in that order; junction bases with no gene match: 6. The CDR3 is CASRAGTGGAETQYF. The CDR3 DNA is TGTGCCAGCAGAGCCGGGACAGGGGGCGCAGAGACCCAGTACTTC.

J is TRBJ1-2 and V is TRBV10-2, with 9 bases lining up with TRBD1. Germline values: CDR1 WSHSY, CDR2 SAAADI. V trimming: 5 bases; J trimming: 2 bases; junction bases outside the gene matches: 3. This CDR3 has 14 residues. DNA of the CDR3: TGCGCCAGCAGTACGGGACAGGGCAACTATGGCTACACCTTC. This gives the protein CASSTGQGNYGYTF.

V usage is TRBV18 and J usage is TRBJ1-1, with unresolved D. The length of the CDR3 is 14 residues. V was pared by 2 bases and J by 4 bases, with 11 bases between. Per germline, CDR1 KGHSH and CDR2 LQKENI. The CDR3 region has the DNA TGTGCCAGCTCACCAATAAGAGGGAGCACTGAAGCTTTCTTT. Encoded protein: CASSPIRGSTEAFF.

The rearrangement links TRBV5-1 to TRBJ1-1; 8 bases are a match to TRBD1. The CDR3 length is 13 residues. CDR1 is SGHRS, CDR2 YFSETQ, per germline. V lost 3 bases and J lost 4; bases outside the gene matches: 2. The CDR3 loop is CASSSTGGTEAFF. The CDR3, as DNA: TGCGCCAGCAGCTCAACAGGGGGCACTGAAGCTTTCTTT.

This clone was seen once. The rearrangement links TRBV25-1 to TRBJ1-2; D is perhaps TRBD1 (6 bases). The CDR3 is made up of 14 amino acids. V gave up 2 bases and J gave up 1 base, with 8 bases separating them. Germline V lookup: CDR1 MGHDK, CDR2 SYGVNS. CDR3 in amino acids: CASSEPGDNYGYTF. The CDR3 region has the DNA TGTGCCAGCAGTGAACCAGGGGATAACTATGGCTACACCTTC.

The chain links TRBV9 to TRBJ2-3; 8 bases match TRBD2. The V segment lost 0 bases and the J segment 1 base; nucleotides outside the gene matches: 4. The CDR3 has 16 amino acids. Germline assignment: CDR1 SGDLS and CDR2 YYNGEE. The CDR3 loop reads CASSVAGGPGTDTQYF. The CDR3, as DNA: TGTGCCAGCAGCGTAGCGGGGGGGCCTGGCACAGATACGCAGTATTTT.

The chain's CDR3 is CASTSTGQGADQPQHF. The CDR3 nucleotides read TGTGCCAGCACCTCCACGGGACAGGGGGCTGATCAGCCCCAGCATTTT. The chain employs TRBV28 and TRBJ1-5, with 12 bases lining up with TRBD1. The CDR3 is 16 amino acids. The V gene's germline CDR1 is MDHEN and CDR2 SYDVKM. V was pared by 7 bases and J by 5 bases, with 9 bases of the junction left unmatched. The entire variable domain, with the rest obtained from reference TRBV28 and TRBJ1-5, is as follows: DVKVTQSSRYLVKRTGEKVFLECVQDMDHENMFWYRQDPGLGLRLIYFSYDVKMKEKGDIPEGYSVSREKKERFSLILESASTNQTSMYLCASTSTGQGADQPQHFGDGTRLSIL.

The chain couples TRBV24-1 to TRBJ2-5; 9 nucleotides align to TRBD1. The CDR3 sequence is 16 residues long. Germline lookup yields CDR1 KGHDR and CDR2 SFDVKD. Trimming cost V 4 bases and J 2 bases; bases outside gene matches: 7. CDR3 nucleotide sequence: TGTGCCACCAGTGACCCCGGGACAGGGTTTCAAGAGACCCAGTACTTC. The encoded protein is CATSDPGTGFQETQYF.

The rearrangement links TRBV7-9 to TRBJ2-7, with a weak D call TRBD2 (6 bases). The germline V and J ends were trimmed by 4 bases and 12 bases, with 16 bases remaining between them. CDR3 length: 12 residues. CDR1 is SEHNR and CDR2 is FQNEAQ in the germline V gene (reference sequence). In nucleotides, the CDR3 is TGTGCCAGCAGCTGGGACTTAGATTCACGGTACGTC. Translated: CASSWDLDSRYV.

The chain links TRBV18 to TRBJ1-5, with a tentative D call TRBD1 (6 bases). CDR1 is KGHSH, CDR2 LQKENI, per germline. The ends were cut back, 3 bases at V and 4 bases at J, with 16 bases in the middle. This CDR3 comprises 16 residues. The CDR3 DNA reads TGTGCCAGCTCACCCCAACAGGGACCTTGGAATCAGCCCCAGCATTTT. Its translation is CASSPQQGPWNQPQHF.

The chain recombines TRBV28 with TRBJ1-2, with TRBD1 identical over 8 bases. In germline, CDR1 is MDHEN, CDR2 SYDVKM. V lost 3 bases to trimming and J lost 8 bases; unmatched junction nucleotides: 5. This CDR3 spans 13 amino acids. Written as DNA, the CDR3 is TGTGCCAGCAGTTTTCAGGGGGCCGGGGGCTACACCTTC. This sequence encodes CASSFQGAGGYTF.

This clone was detected only once. This rearrangement joins TRBV27 to TRBJ2-7; 12 bases agree with TRBD1. Germline V gives CDR1 MNHEY, CDR2 SMNVEV (reference sequence). V was clipped by 6 bases and J by 4 bases; unmatched bases: 7. The CDR3 length is 15 residues. The CDR3 here is CASRAGTGGVYEQYV. DNA for the CDR3: TGTGCCAGCAGGGCCGGGACAGGGGGCGTTTACGAGCAGTACGTC.

CDR3: CATPGQGEGYTF. CDR3 DNA sequence: TGTGCCACCCCGGGACAGGGGGAAGGCTACACCTTC. The chain carries TRBV28 and TRBJ1-2, with TRBD1 matching 11 bases. The CDR3 is made up of 12 amino acids. Looked up from germline, CDR1 is MDHEN and CDR2 is SYDVKM. Trimming took 10 bases from V and 8 from J; bases not matched to a gene: 6.

The rearrangement uses TRBV25-1 and TRBJ2-7, with 10 bases identical to TRBD2. The CDR3 has 16 residues. V trimming: 8 bases; J trimming: 3 bases; junction bases outside the gene matches: 13. Germline V lookup: CDR1 MGHDK, CDR2 SYGVNS. CDR3 protein: CASFIPTGTSDYEQYF. The CDR3 nucleotides are TGTGCCAGCTTTATTCCCACCGGGACTAGCGACTACGAGCAGTACTTC.

The chain recombines TRBV19 with TRBJ1-1; unclear D gene. CDR1 and CDR2 (germline): LNHDA, SQIVND (reference sequence). This CDR3 spans 13 amino acids. The V gene lost 5 bases and the J gene lost 6 bases, with 13 bases spanning the gap. CDR3 amino acids: CASSSQATSEAFF. The CDR3 bases are TGTGCCAGTAGTTCGCAGGCTACATCTGAAGCTTTCTTT.

The CDR3 region has the DNA TGCGCCAGCAAGTCCACAGAAGAAAAACTGTTTTTT. Translation gives CASKSTEEKLFF. The chain recombines TRBV5-1 with TRBJ1-4, with D unresolved. This CDR3 spans 12 amino acids. V lost 6 bases and J lost 8, with 11 bases in between. CDR1 and CDR2 from the germline V gene are SGHRS and YFSETQ. Using reference TRBV5-1 and TRBJ1-4 for the parts outside the CDR3, the full variable domain is KAGVTQTPRYLIKTRGQQVTLSCSPISGHRSVSWYQQTPGQGLQFLFEYFSETQRNKGNFPGRFSGRQFSNSRSEMNVSTLELGDSALYLCASKSTEEKLFFGSGTQLSVL.

The chain links TRBV28 to TRBJ2-4; D might be TRBD1 (6 bases). Trimming cost V 8 bases and J 3 bases, with 14 bases left between them. Germline lookup yields CDR1 MDHEN and CDR2 SYDVKM. The CDR3 has 14 amino acids. CDR3 nucleotide sequence: TGTGCCAGCGCAAGGGCGGACAGCAAAAACATTCAGTACTTC. This gives the protein CASARADSKNIQYF.